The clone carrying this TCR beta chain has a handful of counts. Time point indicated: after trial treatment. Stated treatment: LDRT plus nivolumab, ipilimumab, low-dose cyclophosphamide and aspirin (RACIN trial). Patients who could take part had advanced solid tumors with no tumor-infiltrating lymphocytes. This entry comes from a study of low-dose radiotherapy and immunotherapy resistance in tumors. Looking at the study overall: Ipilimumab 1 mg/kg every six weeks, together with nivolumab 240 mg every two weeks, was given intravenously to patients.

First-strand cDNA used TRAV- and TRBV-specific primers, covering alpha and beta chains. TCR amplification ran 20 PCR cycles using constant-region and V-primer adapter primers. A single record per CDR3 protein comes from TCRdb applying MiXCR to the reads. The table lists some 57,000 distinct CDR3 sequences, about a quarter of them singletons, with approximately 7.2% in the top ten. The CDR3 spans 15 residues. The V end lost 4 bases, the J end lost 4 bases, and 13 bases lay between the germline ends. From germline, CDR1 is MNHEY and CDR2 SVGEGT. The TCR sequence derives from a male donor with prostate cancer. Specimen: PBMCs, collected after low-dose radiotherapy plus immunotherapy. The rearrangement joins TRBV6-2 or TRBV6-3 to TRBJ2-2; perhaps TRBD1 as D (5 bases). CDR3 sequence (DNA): TGTGCCAGCAGTTCGGACATCCGGAGCACCGGGGAGCTGTTTTTT. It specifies CASSSDIRSTGELFF.